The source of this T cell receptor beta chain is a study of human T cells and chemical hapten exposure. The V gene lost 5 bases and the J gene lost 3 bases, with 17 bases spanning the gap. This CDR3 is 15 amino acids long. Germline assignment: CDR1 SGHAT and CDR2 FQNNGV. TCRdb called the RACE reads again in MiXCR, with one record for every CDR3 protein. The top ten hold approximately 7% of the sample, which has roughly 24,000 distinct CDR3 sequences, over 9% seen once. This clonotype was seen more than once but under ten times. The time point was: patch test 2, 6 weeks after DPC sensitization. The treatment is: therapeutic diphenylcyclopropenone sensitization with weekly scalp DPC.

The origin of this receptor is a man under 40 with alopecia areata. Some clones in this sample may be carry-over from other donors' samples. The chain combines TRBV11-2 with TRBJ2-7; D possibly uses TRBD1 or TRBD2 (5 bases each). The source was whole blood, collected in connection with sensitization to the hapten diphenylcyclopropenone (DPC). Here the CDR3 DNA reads TGTGCCAGCAGCAGAGAGTCGGGACGGGGCTACGAGCAGTACTTC. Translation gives CASSRESGRGYEQYF.